This is a list of T cell receptor beta chains from one sample in a study of follicular helper T cells after annual influenza vaccination. Profiled with immunoSEQ multiplex PCR; TCRdb holds only in-frame clones, not every one. The sample lists over a thousand clones, roughly four fifths occurring once. Sequences were derived from CXCR5+ CD38+ circulating T follicular helper cells from blood, sampled 7 days after influenza vaccination. The receptors originated from an adult who received the influenza vaccine. Both conserved end residues are part of each CDR3. The order of the fields is D gene, V gene, CDR3 protein. A D gene is named only where the DNA matches it firmly.

d_call: NA
v_call: TRBV7-2
cdr3_aa: CASSIRQDNEQFF

d_call: NA
v_call: TRBV6-5
cdr3_aa: CASSYSQGKETQYF

d_call: NA
v_call: TRBV28
cdr3_aa: CASSLATPNTEAFF

d_call: TRBD2
v_call: TRBV28
cdr3_aa: CASWGWVAGRDNEQFF

d_call: TRBD2
v_call: TRBV7-8
cdr3_aa: CASSRRRGRGDEQYF

d_call: NA
v_call: TRBV28
cdr3_aa: CASRTGVNEQFF

d_call: NA
v_call: TRBV6-1
cdr3_aa: CASSEAVPVRPETQYF

d_call: TRBD1
v_call: TRBV29-1
cdr3_aa: CSVKTGGSSGANVLTF

d_call: NA
v_call: TRBV7-2
cdr3_aa: CASSLDRTASYEQYF

d_call: TRBD1
v_call: TRBV5-4
cdr3_aa: CASSTNRGVTGNTIYF

d_call: NA
v_call: TRBV9
cdr3_aa: CASSVWGGGGDGYTF

d_call: TRBD1
v_call: TRBV4-2
cdr3_aa: CASSPTGRSTEAFF

d_call: NA
v_call: TRBV5-4
cdr3_aa: CASSLAGGRASYNEQFF

d_call: NA
v_call: TRBV7-9
cdr3_aa: CASSLDPQRVRSGDTQYF

d_call: NA
v_call: TRBV7-3
cdr3_aa: CASSLMGDGGELFF

d_call: NA
v_call: TRBV11-2
cdr3_aa: CASSLYRYTGELFF

d_call: NA
v_call: TRBV6-1
cdr3_aa: CASPRESGYEQYF

d_call: NA
v_call: TRBV7-2
cdr3_aa: CASSLGRNTEAFF

d_call: TRBD1
v_call: TRBV6-1
cdr3_aa: CASSTGDRYEQYF

d_call: NA
v_call: TRBV6-1
cdr3_aa: CASSDRGTGNTIYF

d_call: NA
v_call: TRBV30
cdr3_aa: CAWSPGHLNTEAFF

d_call: TRBD2
v_call: TRBV19
cdr3_aa: CASSIQRESSYEQYF

d_call: NA
v_call: TRBV6-6
cdr3_aa: CASRATSPQETQYF

d_call: NA
v_call: TRBV10-1
cdr3_aa: CATDGGGRDTEAFF

d_call: TRBD2
v_call: TRBV7-3
cdr3_aa: CASSPIAGSDTQYF